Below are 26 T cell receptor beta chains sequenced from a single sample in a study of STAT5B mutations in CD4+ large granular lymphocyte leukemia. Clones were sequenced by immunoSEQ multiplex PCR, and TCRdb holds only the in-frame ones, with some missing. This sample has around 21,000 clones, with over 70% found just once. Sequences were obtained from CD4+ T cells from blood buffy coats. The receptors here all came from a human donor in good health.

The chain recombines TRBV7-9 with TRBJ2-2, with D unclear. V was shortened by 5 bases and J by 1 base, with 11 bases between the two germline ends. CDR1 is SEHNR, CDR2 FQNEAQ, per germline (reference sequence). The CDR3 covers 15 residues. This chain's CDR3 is CASSQDHWNTGELFF. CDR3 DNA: TGTGCCAGCAGCCAGGACCACTGGAACACCGGGGAGCTGTTTTTT.

CDR3 DNA: TGTGCCAGCAGCTTAGGGCAGACCTGGGCCAACGTCCTGACTTTC. The encoded protein is CASSLGQTWANVLTF. The V and J genes are TRBV5-8 and TRBJ2-6; D is undetermined. Germline CDR1 is SGHTS and CDR2 is YDEGEE. This CDR3 is 15 amino acids long. Deletions cut 2 bases from V and 5 bases from J, with 11 bases between.

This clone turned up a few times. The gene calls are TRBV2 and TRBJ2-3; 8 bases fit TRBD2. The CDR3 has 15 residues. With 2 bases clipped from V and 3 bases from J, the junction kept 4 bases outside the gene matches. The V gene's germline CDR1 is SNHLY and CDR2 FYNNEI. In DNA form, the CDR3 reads TGTGCCAGCAGTGAAACGGGAGGGGGGACAGATACGCAGTATTTT. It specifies CASSETGGGTDTQYF.

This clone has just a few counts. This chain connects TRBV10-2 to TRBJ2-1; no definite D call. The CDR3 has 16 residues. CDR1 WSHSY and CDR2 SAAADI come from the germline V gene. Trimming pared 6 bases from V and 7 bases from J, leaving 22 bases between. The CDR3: CASSYSGPPKGNEQFF. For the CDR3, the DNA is TGCGCCAGCAGCTATTCCGGGCCCCCAAAAGGAAATGAGCAGTTCTTC.

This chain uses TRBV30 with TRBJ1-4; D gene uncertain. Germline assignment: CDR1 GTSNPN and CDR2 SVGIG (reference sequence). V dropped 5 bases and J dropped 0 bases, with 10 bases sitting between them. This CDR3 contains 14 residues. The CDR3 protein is CAWSIKATNEKLFF. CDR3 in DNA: TGTGCCTGGTCAATTAAAGCAACTAATGAAAAACTGTTTTTT.

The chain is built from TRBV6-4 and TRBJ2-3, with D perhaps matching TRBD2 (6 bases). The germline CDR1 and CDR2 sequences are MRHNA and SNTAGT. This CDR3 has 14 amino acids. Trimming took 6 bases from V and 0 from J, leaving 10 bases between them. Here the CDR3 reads CASRPGDSTDTQYF. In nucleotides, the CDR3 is TGTGCCAGCAGGCCGGGAGATAGCACAGATACGCAGTATTTT.

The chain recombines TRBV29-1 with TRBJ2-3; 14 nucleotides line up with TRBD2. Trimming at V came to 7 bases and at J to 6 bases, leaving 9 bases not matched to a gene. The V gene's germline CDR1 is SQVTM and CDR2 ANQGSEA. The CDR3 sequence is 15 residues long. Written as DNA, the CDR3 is TGCAGCGGAACCGGGACTAGCGGGAGAAGTGATACGCAGTATTTT. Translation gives CSGTGTSGRSDTQYF.

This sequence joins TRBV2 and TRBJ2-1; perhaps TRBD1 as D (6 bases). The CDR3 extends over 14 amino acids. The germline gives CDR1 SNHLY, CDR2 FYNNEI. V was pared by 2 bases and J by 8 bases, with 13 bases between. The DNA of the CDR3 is TGTGCCAGCAGTGAACAGGGGACGGGCGATGAGCAGTTCTTC. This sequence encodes CASSEQGTGDEQFF.

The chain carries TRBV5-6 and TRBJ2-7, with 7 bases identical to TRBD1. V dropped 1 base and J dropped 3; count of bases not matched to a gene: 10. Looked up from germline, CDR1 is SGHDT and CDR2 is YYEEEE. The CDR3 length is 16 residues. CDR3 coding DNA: TGTGCCAGCAGCTTGTATGGAACAGGGGCGGGCTACGAGCAGTACTTC. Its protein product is CASSLYGTGAGYEQYF.

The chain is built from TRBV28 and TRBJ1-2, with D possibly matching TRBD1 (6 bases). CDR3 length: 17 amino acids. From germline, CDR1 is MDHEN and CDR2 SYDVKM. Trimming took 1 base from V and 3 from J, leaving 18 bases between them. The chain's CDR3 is CASSLFQGSKGYYGYTF. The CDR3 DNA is TGTGCCAGCAGTTTATTCCAGGGGAGTAAGGGCTACTATGGCTACACCTTC.

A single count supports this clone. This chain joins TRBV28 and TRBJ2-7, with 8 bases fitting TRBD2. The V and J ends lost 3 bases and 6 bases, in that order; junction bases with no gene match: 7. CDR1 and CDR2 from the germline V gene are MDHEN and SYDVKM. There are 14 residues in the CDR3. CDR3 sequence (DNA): TGTGCCAGCAGTTTGACGGGAGGGGTGGGCGAGCAGTACTTC. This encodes CASSLTGGVGEQYF.

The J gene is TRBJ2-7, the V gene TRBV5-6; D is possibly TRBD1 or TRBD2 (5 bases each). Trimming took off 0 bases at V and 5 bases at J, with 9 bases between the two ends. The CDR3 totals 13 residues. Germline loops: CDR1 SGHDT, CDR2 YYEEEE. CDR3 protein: CASSLAGRHEQYF. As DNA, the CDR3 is TGTGCCAGCAGCTTGGCGGGACGCCACGAGCAGTACTTC.

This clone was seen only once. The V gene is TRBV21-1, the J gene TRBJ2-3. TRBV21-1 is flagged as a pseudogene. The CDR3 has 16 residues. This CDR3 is CASSKRGRHSTDTQYF. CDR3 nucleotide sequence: TGTGCCAGCAGCAAAAGGGGGAGGCACTCCACAGATACGCAGTATTTT.

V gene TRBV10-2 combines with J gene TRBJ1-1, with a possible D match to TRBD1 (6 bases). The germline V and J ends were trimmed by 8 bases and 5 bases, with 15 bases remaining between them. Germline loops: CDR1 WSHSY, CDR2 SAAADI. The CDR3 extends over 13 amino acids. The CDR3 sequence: CASSGQGRTEAFF. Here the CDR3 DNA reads TGCGCCAGCTCGGGACAAGGCAGGACTGAAGCTTTCTTT.

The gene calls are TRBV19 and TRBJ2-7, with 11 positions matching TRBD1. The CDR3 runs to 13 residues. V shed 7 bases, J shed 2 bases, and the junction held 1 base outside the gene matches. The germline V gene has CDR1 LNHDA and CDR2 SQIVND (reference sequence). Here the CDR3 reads CASTGQGAYEQYF. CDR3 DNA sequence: TGTGCCAGTACGGGACAGGGGGCCTACGAGCAGTACTTC.

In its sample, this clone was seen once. CDR3 sequence reads: CASSDSLGGANVLTF. In DNA form, the CDR3 reads TGTGCCAGCAGTGACTCGCTGGGGGGGGCCAACGTCCTGACTTTC. The J gene is TRBJ2-6, the V gene TRBV6-1, with unresolved D. CDR3 length: 15 amino acids. Germline V gene sequence: CDR1 MNHNS, CDR2 SASEGT. Trimming removed 3 bases at V and 4 bases at J, with 10 bases between.

The CDR3 nucleotides are TGTGCCAGTAGTTTCCAGGTGGCTAACTATGGCTACACCTTC. Translation gives CASSFQVANYGYTF. V is TRBV19 and J is TRBJ1-2; D ambiguous. Between the trimmed V and J ends, which lost 5 bases and 0 bases, there was a span of 10 bases. Germline loops: CDR1 LNHDA, CDR2 SQIVND (reference sequence). The CDR3 runs 14 residues.

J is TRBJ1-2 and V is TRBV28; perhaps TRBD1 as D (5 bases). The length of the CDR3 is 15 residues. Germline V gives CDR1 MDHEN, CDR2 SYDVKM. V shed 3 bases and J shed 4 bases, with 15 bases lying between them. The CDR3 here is CASSFSGGRRYGYTF. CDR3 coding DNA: TGTGCCAGCAGTTTCTCCGGGGGACGACGCTATGGCTACACCTTC.

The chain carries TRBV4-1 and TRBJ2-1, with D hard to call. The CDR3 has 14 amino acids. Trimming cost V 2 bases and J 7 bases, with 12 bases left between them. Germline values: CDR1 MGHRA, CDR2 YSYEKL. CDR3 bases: TGCGCCAGCAGCCAACAGACTCTTGCGAATGAGCAGTTCTTC. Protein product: CASSQQTLANEQFF.

CDR3 DNA sequence: TGTGCCTGGAGTGTACTTTCAGACACTGAAGCTTTCTTT. Translation: CAWSVLSDTEAFF. J is TRBJ1-1 and V is TRBV30; D not resolved. The CDR3 spans 13 residues. Germline-derived CDR1 and CDR2 are GTSNPN and SVGIG (reference sequence). V gave up 0 bases and J gave up 3 bases, with 8 bases separating them.

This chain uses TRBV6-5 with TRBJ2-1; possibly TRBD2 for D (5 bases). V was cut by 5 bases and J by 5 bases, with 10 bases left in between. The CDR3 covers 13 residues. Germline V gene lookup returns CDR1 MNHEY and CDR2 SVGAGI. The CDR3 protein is CASSPPGNNEQFF. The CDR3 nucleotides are TGTGCCAGCAGTCCGCCGGGAAACAATGAGCAGTTCTTC.

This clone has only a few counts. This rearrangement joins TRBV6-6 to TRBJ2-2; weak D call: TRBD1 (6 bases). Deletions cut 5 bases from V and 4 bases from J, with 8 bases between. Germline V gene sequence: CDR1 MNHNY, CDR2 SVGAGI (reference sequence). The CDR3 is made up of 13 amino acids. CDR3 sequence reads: CASSLRGTGELFF. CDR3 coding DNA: TGTGCCAGCAGTCTCAGGGGCACCGGGGAGCTGTTTTTT.

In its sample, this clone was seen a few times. CDR3 nucleotide sequence: TGTGCCAGTAGCCCGACAGGTGGGGCGACTAATGAAAAACTGTTTTTT. Residues: CASSPTGGATNEKLFF. The chain links TRBV19 to TRBJ1-4, with D perhaps TRBD1 (6 bases). V was pared by 6 bases and J by 2 bases, with 16 bases between. The CDR3 runs 16 residues. The germline V gene has CDR1 LNHDA and CDR2 SQIVND (reference sequence). Full variable domain (remainder filled in from reference TRBV19 and TRBJ1-4): DGGITQSPKYLFRKEGQNVTLSCEQNLNHDAMYWYRQDPGQGLRLIYYSQIVNDFQKGDIAEGYSVSREKKESFPLTVTSAQKNPTAFYLCASSPTGGATNEKLFFGSGTQLSVL.

CDR3 nucleotides: TGTGCCAGCAGTCCTTTGAATCCCGGGACGAAGAAGGACAATGAGCAGTTCTTC. Translating it yields CASSPLNPGTKKDNEQFF. This sequence joins TRBV27 and TRBJ2-1; D tentatively reads TRBD1 or TRBD2 (5 bases each). Germline V gene sequence: CDR1 MNHEY, CDR2 SMNVEV (reference sequence). Trimming shortened V by 5 bases and J by 5 bases, and 25 bases separated the two germline ends. The CDR3 is 18 amino acids.

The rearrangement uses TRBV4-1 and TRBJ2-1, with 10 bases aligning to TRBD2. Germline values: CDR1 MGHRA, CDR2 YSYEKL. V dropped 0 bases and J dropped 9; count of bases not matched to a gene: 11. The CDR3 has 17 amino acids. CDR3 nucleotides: TGCGCCAGCAGCCAAGAGGGAAGCGGGAGGGCCCTCAGTGAGCAGTTCTTC. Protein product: CASSQEGSGRALSEQFF.

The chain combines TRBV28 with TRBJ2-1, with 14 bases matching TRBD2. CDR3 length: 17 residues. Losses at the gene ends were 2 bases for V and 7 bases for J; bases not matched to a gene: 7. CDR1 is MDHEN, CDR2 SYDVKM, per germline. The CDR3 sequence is CASSLPGTSGSKNEQFF. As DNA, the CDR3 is TGTGCCAGCAGTTTACCCGGGACTAGCGGGAGTAAAAATGAGCAGTTCTTC.